These T cell receptor beta chains were read from a single sample in a study of T cell responses to AZD1222 COVID-19 vaccine. The data were produced by immunoSEQ multiplex PCR, yet TCRdb's version contains in-frame clones alone and is incomplete. The sample carries some 140,000 clones, over 90% recorded once. The source material was peripheral blood, sampled on day 0 of AZD1222 vaccination. The source is an adult in good health. The CDR3 runs from the conserved cysteine through the conserved F or W. The order of the fields is J gene, D gene, clone size, V gene, CDR3 DNA, CDR3 protein. A D gene is named only where the DNA matches it firmly. Expanded clones get a size class; other rows say once, few or many, or leave the size out.

TRBJ1-5 | . | once | TRBV19 | TGTGCCAGTAGTATTTTTGCAGGCCAGCCCCAGCATTTT | CASSIFAGQPQHF
TRBJ1-5 | . | . | TRBV16 | TGTGCCAGCAGCCAATTGGCAGGAGGCCCCCAGCATTTT | CASSQLAGGPQHF
TRBJ1-1 | . | . | TRBV5-1 | TGCGCCAGCAGCTGGCAACAGGGACCTGAAGCTTTCTTT | CASSWQQGPEAFF
TRBJ2-6 | . | . | TRBV30 | TGTGCCTGGAGTCGTGACGGGAGCTCTGGGGCCAACGTCCTGACTTTC | CAWSRDGSSGANVLTF
TRBJ1-2 | . | . | TRBV2 | TGTGCCAGCAGTGAATTGGAGGGGACGGGCTACACCTTC | CASSELEGTGYTF
TRBJ1-1 | TRBD1 | . | TRBV7-9 | TGTGCCAGCAGCTCAGAAAGACAGGGTATGGCTTTCTTT | CASSSERQGMAFF
TRBJ2-7 | TRBD2 | . | TRBV3-1/TRBV3-2 | TGTGCCAGCAGCCAAGCGTCGGGGACTAGCGGGAACTACGAGCAGTACTTC | CASSQASGTSGNYEQYF
TRBJ1-2 | . | . | TRBV6-1 | TGTGCCAGCAGTGAAGCGCGGAAAGGGGGCTACACCTTC | CASSEARKGGYTF
TRBJ1-6 | TRBD1 | few | TRBV6-5 | TGTGCCAGCAGTTACTCAAGAACAGGGGGTTCTGCCCTCCACTTT | CASSYSRTGGSALHF
TRBJ2-7 | . | . | TRBV27 | TGTGCCAGCAGTCACGCAGCAGGGAGCTCCTACGAGCAGTACTTC | CASSHAAGSSYEQYF